This TCR beta chain comes out of a study of blood T cell repertoires in COVID-19. Study in general: Samples taken during acute and convalescent COVID-19 were collected in the United States, Italy and Spain.

In the study's own analysis: How many nucleated cells were present was estimated from reference gene primer amplification. Produced via immunoSEQ multiplex PCR; TCRdb's table is partial and in-frame only. The DNA gave D and trimming, while V, J and clone size come from that table. The data hold just under 65,000 clones, with more than 75% observed a single time. Trimming stripped 1 base from V and 0 bases from J, with 10 bases between. This CDR3 has 16 amino acids. CDR1 MNHNY and CDR2 SVGAGI come from the germline V gene (reference sequence). The clonotype comes from a woman aged 80 or over with acute or convalescent COVID-19. The specimen was peripheral blood. V usage is TRBV6-6 and J usage is TRBJ1-3; D is uncertain. CDR3 nucleotides: TGTGCCAGCAGTTACTGGGCCGCCGTCTCTGGAAACACCATATATTTT. It encodes CASSYWAAVSGNTIYF.